One and the same sample provided the 12 T cell receptor beta chains below, sequenced in a study of breast tumors, draining lymph nodes, adjacent tissues. TCRdb re-derived calls from the multiplex PCR reads in MiXCR, one entry per CDR3 protein. Of roughly 49,000 distinct CDR3 sequences detected, around 45% appear once; the ten largest clones hold 10%. Specimen: breast tumor tissue. All receptors derive from a female donor with breast cancer. Some clones in this sample may be carry-over from other donors' samples.

Concerning this clonotype itself: The junction does not match germline at one end; this may be a read error. This rearrangement joins TRBV10-3 to TRBJ2-3, with 7 bases identical to TRBD1. Looked up from germline, CDR1 is ENHRY and CDR2 is SYGVKD. This CDR3 has 13 amino acids. The CDR3 protein is CVITTGSTDTQYF. The CDR3 DNA follows: TGTGTCATCACGACAGGGAGCACGGATACGCAGTATTTT.

This clonotype turned up a few times. The CDR3 DNA follows: TGCGCCAGCAGGCGGGGGACAGGGACGAACACTGAAGCTTTCTTT. It translates to CASRRGTGTNTEAFF. V and J are TRBV4-1 and TRBJ1-1; TRBD1 agrees at 9 bases. Germline-derived CDR1 and CDR2 are MGHRA and YSYEKL. V shed 6 bases and J 1 base; nucleotides not matched to a gene: 6. CDR3 size: 15 residues.

Turning to this clonotype: This could be a read error, since a much larger clone is one nucleotide away. The chain is built from TRBV5-4 and TRBJ2-1; D remains unclear. CDR3 length: 12 residues. Germline CDR1 and CDR2: SGHNT and YYREEE (reference sequence). The V gene lost 1 base and the J gene lost 9 bases, with 8 bases spanning the gap. CDR3 DNA sequence: TGTGCCAGCAGCTTGTTCGTCGCTGAGCAGTTCTTC. Translating gives CASSLFVAEQFF.

This clonotype occurred many times. The rearrangement joins TRBV10-3 to TRBJ1-5, with D maybe TRBD1 (5 bases). Trimming shortened V by 5 bases and J by 5 bases, and 10 bases separated the two germline ends. The CDR3 loop spans 13 amino acids. Germline V gives CDR1 ENHRY, CDR2 SYGVKD. CDR3 DNA sequence: TGTGCCATCAGTTCCGGGACGGATCAGCCCCAGCATTTT. Residues: CAISSGTDQPQHF.

The V gene is TRBV2, the J gene TRBJ2-7, with TRBD2 as a possible D gene (6 bases). This CDR3 region has 16 residues. The germline V gene has CDR1 SNHLY and CDR2 FYNNEI. The V and J ends lost 1 base and 2 bases respectively, with 15 bases between them. In DNA form, the CDR3 reads TGTGCCAGCAGTGAAGATGGTCTAGCGCCGCCCTACGAGCAGTACTTC. Its translation: CASSEDGLAPPYEQYF.

This clonotype was seen repeatedly, ten times or more. The gene calls are TRBV7-2 and TRBJ2-7; 10 bases line up with TRBD1. Germline V gene sequence: CDR1 SGHTA, CDR2 FQGNSA. V was clipped by 6 bases and J by 3 bases; unmatched bases: 5. The CDR3 loop spans 14 amino acids. The DNA for the CDR3 is TGTGCCAGCAGACCGGGACAGGGGTTCTACGAGCAGTACTTC. Translating it yields CASRPGQGFYEQYF.

The chain couples TRBV7-9 to TRBJ1-6; weak D call: TRBD1 (6 bases). This CDR3 is built from 15 residues. Trimming shortened V by 7 bases and J by 3 bases, and 13 bases separated the two germline ends. Germline CDR1 reads SEHNR; CDR2 reads FQNEAQ (reference sequence). CDR3: CASNNRADYNSPLHF. The DNA of the CDR3 is TGTGCCAGCAACAACAGGGCAGACTATAATTCACCCCTCCACTTT.

Worth noting for this clonotype: The junction departs from germline at one end; a sequencing error may be responsible. The chain recombines TRBV12-3 or TRBV12-4 with TRBJ1-5; D gene uncertain. This CDR3 region has 13 residues. The CDR3: CAGSEDGDQPQHF. As DNA, the CDR3 is TGTGCCGGCAGTGAGGACGGCGATCAGCCCCAGCATTTT.

Points on this clonotype: Compared with germline, one end of the junction differs, possibly owing to a read error. J is TRBJ2-5 and V is TRBV2; D may be TRBD1 or TRBD2 (6 bases each). This CDR3 region has 14 residues. CDR1 and CDR2 from the germline V gene are SNHLY and FYNNEI. CDR3 in amino acids: CASSEGGRGETHYF. The CDR3 bases are TGTGCCAGCAGTGAGGGAGGTAGGGGGGAGACCCATTACTTC. Supplemented by reference TRBV2 and TRBJ2-5, the full variable domain reads EPEVTQTPSHQVTQMGQEVILRCVPISNHLYFYWYRQILGQKVEFLVSFYNNEISEKSEIFDDQFSVERPDGSNFTLKIRSTKLEDSAMYFCASSEGGRGETHYFGPGTRLLVL.

Points on this clonotype: Since the CDR3 does not end with the conserved phenylalanine or tryptophan, this likely comes from a read error. The J gene is TRBJ2-1, the V gene TRBV7-9; the D is unclear. The CDR3 totals 14 residues. V shed 2 bases and J shed 6 bases, with 11 bases lying between them. CDR1 and CDR2 from the germline V gene are SEHNR and FQNEAQ (reference sequence). The CDR3 DNA sequence: TGTGCCAGCAGCTTACTTAGCATCCTCAATGAGCAGTTCCTC. It specifies CASSLLSILNEQFL.

CDR3 nucleotide sequence: TGCGCCAGCAGCCAAGGACAGGGAGGCTGTGGCTACACCTTC. This sequence encodes CASSQGQGGCGYTF. The chain carries TRBV4-1 and TRBJ1-2, with 7 nucleotides matching TRBD1. This CDR3 region has 14 residues. Trimming took 1 base from V and 7 from J; bases not matched to a gene: 6. Germline CDR1 reads MGHRA; CDR2 reads YSYEKL.

This clonotype was seen ten or more times. This sequence joins TRBV6-2 or TRBV6-3 and TRBJ1-2; D not resolved. Germline loops: CDR1 MNHEY, CDR2 SVGEGT. V lost 6 bases and J lost 8, with 22 bases in between. The CDR3 is 15 amino acids. CDR3: CASSRHRTEPGGYTF. The CDR3 region has the DNA TGTGCCAGCAGCCGACACCGGACGGAGCCGGGGGGCTACACCTTC.